This T cell receptor (beta chain) was sequenced during a study of cytotoxic CD8 clonotypes in ibrutinib-treated CLL. Study details: After a median roughly 12 months on treatment (6 to 36), response samples were drawn.

This table comes from immunoSEQ multiplex PCR, and its TCRdb copy is limited to in-frame clones, with some not included. In the table there are 200,000 to 250,000 clones, 70% of which are singletons. Germline CDR1 is SGHNT and CDR2 is YYREEE (reference sequence). With 4 bases removed from V and 6 bases from J, the gap between germline ends came to 23 bases. The CDR3 is made up of 16 amino acids. The sequencing here drew on PBMCs, taken after 12 months of ibrutinib treatment. This receptor was identified in a human donor with chronic lymphocytic leukemia. The chain joins TRBV5-4 to TRBJ2-7, with D tentatively TRBD2 (6 bases). The CDR3 DNA is TGTGCCAGCAGCGCCGGAAATCCACGGGAGTCCGGCGAGCAGTACTTC. Protein: CASSAGNPRESGEQYF.